This entry lists 10 T cell receptor beta chains sequenced from one sample in a study of lung T cells in sarcoidosis with Löfgren's syndrome. TCRdb reanalysed the reads using MiXCR and keeps one entry per CDR3 protein. The sample yields 58,000 or so distinct CDR3 sequences, 21% seen once. Sequenced material: CD4+ T cells from PBMCs. These receptors were obtained from a human donor with sarcoidosis (Löfgren's syndrome or another form), or a control subject (not recorded which).

As regards this clonotype: Given a much more abundant clone one base away, this may be a read error. The chain joins TRBV20-1 to TRBJ1-4; D unclear. CDR1 and CDR2 (germline): DFQATT, SNEGSKA (reference sequence). V gave up 7 bases and J gave up 13 bases, with 16 bases separating them. This CDR3 spans 11 amino acids. The CDR3 spells CSGSRSVRLFF. DNA of the CDR3: TGCAGTGGGTCCCGCTCCGTACGACTGTTTTTT.

This clonotype was detected ten times or more. The CDR3, as DNA: TGCGCCAGCAGCTTGTATACAGGGAGCCAGGAGACCCAGTACTTC. Translation: CASSLYTGSQETQYF. The chain recombines TRBV5-1 with TRBJ2-5, with a tentative D call TRBD1 (6 bases). This CDR3 is built from 15 residues. Trimming removed 1 base from V and 5 bases from J, with 15 bases in between. CDR1 is SGHRS, CDR2 YFSETQ, per germline.

This clonotype was seen ten or more times. The V gene is TRBV20-1, the J gene TRBJ1-2; a weak D match, TRBD1 (6 bases). The ends were cut back, 6 bases at V and 8 bases at J, with 13 bases in the middle. This CDR3 region has 11 residues. CDR1 is DFQATT, CDR2 SNEGSKA, per germline (reference sequence). This chain's CDR3 is CSAVEGGGYTF. The CDR3 DNA reads TGCAGTGCGGTTGAGGGGGGGGGCTACACCTTC.

To note about this clonotype: This may stem from a read error, because a much larger clone lies one nucleotide away. J is TRBJ1-2 and V is TRBV28, with D maybe TRBD1 (5 bases). This CDR3 has 13 amino acids. Germline V lookup: CDR1 MDHEN, CDR2 SYDVKM. This CDR3 reads CTSSLSGFYGYTF. The CDR3 bases are TGTACCAGCAGTTTATCAGGGTTCTATGGCTACACCTTC.

This clonotype has a count of ten or more. The chain employs TRBV2 and TRBJ1-5, with D hard to call. The CDR3 runs to 13 residues. CDR1 and CDR2 from the germline V gene are SNHLY and FYNNEI. Trimming stripped 2 bases from V and 5 bases from J, with 7 bases between. As DNA, the CDR3 is TGTGCCAGCAGTGAACACAGAGATCAGCCCCAGCATTTT. Protein sequence: CASSEHRDQPQHF.

The chain recombines TRBV19 with TRBJ2-2; D remains unclear. The ends were cut back, 1 base at V and 0 bases at J, with 6 bases in the middle. Germline V gene lookup returns CDR1 LNHDA and CDR2 SQIVND (reference sequence). This CDR3 has 15 residues. CDR3 bases: TGTGCCAGTAGTATAGGAAGAACGAACACCGGGGAGCTGTTTTTT. This codes for CASSIGRTNTGELFF.

This clonotype occurred a few times. This sequence joins TRBV5-4 and TRBJ2-2; perhaps D is TRBD1 or TRBD2 (5 bases each). V was trimmed by 0 bases and J by 4 bases, leaving 13 bases between them. CDR1 is SGHNT and CDR2 is YYREEE in the germline V gene (reference sequence). This CDR3 has 16 amino acids. CDR3 sequence (DNA): TGTGCCAGCAGCTTGGGGGGACCCCGGGCCACCGGGGAGCTGTTTTTT. This translates into CASSLGGPRATGELFF.

V gene TRBV30 combines with J gene TRBJ1-1, with D possibly TRBD1 on 6 matching bases. Trimming removed 0 bases from V and 0 bases from J, with 8 bases in between. The CDR3 has 14 amino acids. The germline V gene has CDR1 GTSNPN and CDR2 SVGIG (reference sequence). CDR3 region: CAWSVSGVNTEAFF. The CDR3 coding sequence is TGTGCCTGGAGTGTATCAGGGGTGAACACTGAAGCTTTCTTT.

Remarks on this clonotype: Just one base apart from a much larger clone, this may be a read error. This chain uses TRBV3-1 with TRBJ2-3, with D possibly TRBD1 on 6 matching bases. Trimming removed 3 bases from V and 4 bases from J, with 17 bases in between. The CDR3 runs 16 residues. Looked up from germline, CDR1 is LGHDT and CDR2 is YNNKEL (reference sequence). CDR3 sequence: CASSHAGTKFADTQYF. The CDR3 DNA reads TGTGCCAGCAGCCATGCCGGGACAAAGTTCGCAGATACGCAGTATTTT.

This chain connects TRBV29-1 to TRBJ2-3; D is unresolved. The CDR3 is 14 residues long. Germline CDR1 is SQVTM and CDR2 is ANQGSEA. Trimming cost V 3 bases and J 1 base, with 11 bases left between them. CDR3 region: CSVDGFSGTDTQYF. The CDR3 nucleotides are TGCAGCGTTGATGGGTTTTCCGGCACAGATACGCAGTATTTT.